The 12 T cell receptor beta chains below come from one sample, sequenced in a study of early T cells in non-severe SARS-CoV-2 infection (dated by TCRdb to 2020 to 2023). Libraries were constructed by 5' RACE. This sample was sequenced with a NextSeq 500. TCRdb reran the public reads through fastp at Q25 and MiXCR, keeping productive beta chains. Here each entry gathers all rows of one CDR3 protein and keeps the most common genes and DNA. This sample has tens of thousands of distinct CDR3 sequences in its table, and about 14% of those were observed once. The ten biggest clones cover approximately 3.3% of the sample. The material sequenced was whole blood. These receptors were collected from an adult who was a healthcare worker with PCR-confirmed SARS-CoV-2 infection or an uninfected control (not recorded which).

At least ten counts were recorded for this clonotype. The chain carries TRBV5-1 and TRBJ2-1; D ambiguous. The CDR3 runs to 11 residues. The V gene lost 3 bases and the J gene lost 8 bases, with 6 bases spanning the gap. Germline V lookup: CDR1 SGHRS, CDR2 YFSETQ. The CDR3 sequence: CASSYTHEQFF. The CDR3 DNA reads as TGCGCCAGCAGCTATACCCATGAGCAGTTCTTC. Together with reference TRBV5-1 and TRBJ2-1, the CDR3 gives the full variable domain: KAGVTQTPRYLIKTRGQQVTLSCSPISGHRSVSWYQQTPGQGLQFLFEYFSETQRNKGNFPGRFSGRQFSNSRSEMNVSTLELGDSALYLCASSYTHEQFFGPGTRLTVL.

This clonotype occurred many times. The gene calls are TRBV20-1 and TRBJ2-1; 12 nucleotides match TRBD2. V was pared by 5 bases and J by 0 bases, with 5 bases of the junction left unmatched. The CDR3 consists of 16 residues. Germline V gene sequence: CDR1 DFQATT, CDR2 SNEGSKA (reference sequence). CDR3: CSALAGGPSSYNEQFF. CDR3 in DNA: TGCAGTGCTCTAGCGGGAGGGCCGAGCTCCTACAATGAGCAGTTCTTC.

This clonotype was observed a few times. V usage is TRBV7-8 and J usage is TRBJ1-1, with a weak D call TRBD1 (6 bases). The CDR3 is made up of 16 amino acids. V lost 3 bases and J lost 0, with 14 bases in between. Germline V gene data show CDR1 as SGHVS and CDR2 as FQNEAQ. The CDR3 nucleotides read TGTGCCAGCAGCTTTATCAGGGGCGAGATGAACACTGAAGCTTTCTTT. It specifies CASSFIRGEMNTEAFF.

This clonotype came up a few times. The genes are TRBV19 and TRBJ1-1, with D perhaps matching TRBD1 (6 bases). Germline V CDR1 and CDR2: LNHDA, SQIVND (reference sequence). Trimming shortened V by 7 bases and J by 5 bases, and 17 bases separated the two germline ends. The CDR3 consists of 14 residues. CDR3 sequence reads: CASMRGDGRTEAFF. CDR3 nucleotides: TGTGCCAGTATGAGGGGGGATGGAAGGACTGAAGCTTTCTTT.

This clonotype came up many times. The chain has TRBV19 and TRBJ2-5; 9 bases agree with TRBD1. The CDR3 totals 14 residues. Germline V gene sequence: CDR1 LNHDA, CDR2 SQIVND (reference sequence). The junction had 5 bases not matched to a gene; V was cut back by 4 bases and J by 5 bases. The CDR3 loop reads CASSTRDREETQYF. CDR3 DNA sequence: TGTGCCAGTAGTACCAGGGACAGGGAGGAGACCCAGTACTTC.

V gene TRBV9 combines with J gene TRBJ1-3; D remains unclear. CDR1 is SGDLS, CDR2 YYNGEE, per germline. Trimming shortened V by 2 bases and J by 4 bases, and 1 base separated the two germline ends. The CDR3 runs 11 residues. The CDR3 protein is CASSVGNTIYF. In DNA form, the CDR3 reads TGTGCCAGCAGCGTCGGAAACACCATATATTTT.

This clonotype was counted a few times. The rearrangement uses TRBV6-2 or TRBV6-3 and TRBJ2-7; D is ambiguous. Germline loops: CDR1 MNHEY, CDR2 SVGEGT. Deletions cut 7 bases from V and 6 bases from J, with 25 bases between. This CDR3 is 16 amino acids long. The CDR3 loop is CASTDPHGPQVGEQYF. CDR3 sequence (DNA): TGTGCCAGCACCGACCCCCACGGACCACAAGTCGGCGAGCAGTACTTC.

V gene TRBV27 combines with J gene TRBJ2-5; perhaps D is TRBD1 or TRBD2 (5 bases each). The germline V and J ends were trimmed by 0 bases and 6 bases, with 8 bases remaining between them. Germline V gene lookup returns CDR1 MNHEY and CDR2 SMNVEV (reference sequence). This CDR3 has 13 amino acids. The CDR3 DNA is TGTGCCAGCAGTTTATCGCCGGGGCAGACCCAGTACTTC. It translates to CASSLSPGQTQYF.

The chain combines TRBV7-9 with TRBJ2-3; no definite D call. Judging by the DNA end, TRBJ1-5 fits better; the J call may be wrong. CDR1 and CDR2 (germline): SEHNR, FQNEAQ (reference sequence). The CDR3 extends over 12 amino acids. This CDR3 reads CASSSQRDTQHF. In nucleotides, the CDR3 is TGTGCCAGCAGCTCCCAAAGGGATACGCAGCATTTT.

This clonotype occurred many times. The V and J genes are TRBV5-1 and TRBJ1-4; D is uncertain. The CDR3 spans 13 residues. CDR1 and CDR2 from the germline V gene are SGHRS and YFSETQ. Trimming stripped 0 bases from V and 8 bases from J, with 8 bases between. The CDR3 coding sequence is TGCGCCAGCAGCTTGGGAGGACGAGAAAAACTGTTTTTT. Protein sequence: CASSLGGREKLFF.

There are many counts of this clonotype. This chain links TRBV7-2 with TRBJ1-2, with TRBD1 matching 7 bases. The CDR3 has 13 amino acids. J was trimmed by 8 bases and V by 1 base; bases with no gene match: 4. Germline V lookup: CDR1 SGHTA, CDR2 FQGNSA. The CDR3 loop is CASSLEGARGYTF. As DNA, the CDR3 is TGTGCCAGCAGCTTAGAGGGGGCACGGGGCTACACCTTC.

The chain couples TRBV18 to TRBJ2-7; D possibly corresponds to TRBD2 (5 bases). CDR1 and CDR2 from the germline V gene are KGHSH and LQKENI. V gave up 0 bases and J gave up 4 bases, with 13 bases separating them. The CDR3 covers 15 residues. This CDR3 reads CASSPPGWGEYEQYF. The DNA for the CDR3 is TGTGCCAGCTCACCACCGGGTTGGGGAGAATACGAGCAGTACTTC.